Presented here are 11 T cell receptor beta chains from one specimen sequenced in a study of identical twins. MiXCR, applied by TCRdb to the 5' RACE reads, yields one record per CDR3 protein. The sample holds 450,000 or so distinct CDR3 sequences, more than 13% seen once. These data were also filed under a second study, of yellow fever vaccine responses in identical twins.

Sequenced material: CD4+ T cells sorted from blood. Receptors were obtained from a young woman in good health.

The table lists this clonotype with a few counts. This chain uses TRBV5-1 with TRBJ2-3, with 9 nucleotides matching TRBD2. With V trimmed by 4 bases and J by 5 bases, 5 bases remained unmatched. The CDR3 contains 14 residues. CDR1 is SGHRS and CDR2 is YFSETQ in the germline V gene. The CDR3 coding sequence is TGCGCCAGCAGCCCGGGACTAGCAAGAGATACGCAGTATTTT. This encodes CASSPGLARDTQYF.

The V and J genes are TRBV6-4 and TRBJ1-5, with TRBD1 matching 10 bases. This CDR3 is 20 amino acids long. Germline loops: CDR1 MRHNA, CDR2 SNTAGT. Germline trimming cut 2 bases from V and 2 bases from J; bases unmatched to any gene: 15. The CDR3 DNA reads as TGTGCCAGCAGTGACCCTTTGGACAGGGGGAGCTTTTATGGCAATCAGCCCCAGCATTTT. Translated: CASSDPLDRGSFYGNQPQHF.

This chain joins TRBV29-1 and TRBJ1-4; 8 positions match TRBD1. In germline, CDR1 is SQVTM, CDR2 ANQGSEA. The J segment lost 7 bases and the V segment lost 7 bases, leaving 5 bases of the junction unmatched. The CDR3 runs to 12 residues. CDR3 in DNA: TGCAGCGGGGGGACAGGAGGTGAAAAACTGTTTTTT. Translating it yields CSGGTGGEKLFF.

There are a few counts of this clonotype. The rearrangement uses TRBV7-2 and TRBJ1-1; unclear D gene. The CDR3 contains 15 residues. The germline gives CDR1 SGHTA, CDR2 FQGNSA. With 1 base removed from V and 1 base from J, the gap between germline ends came to 10 bases. CDR3 sequence: CASSLVRSGNTEAFF. CDR3 nucleotide sequence: TGTGCCAGCAGCTTAGTTCGGTCGGGGAACACTGAAGCTTTCTTT.

This clonotype was found a few times. The genes are TRBV7-9 and TRBJ2-3; the D is unclear. Trimming pared 0 bases from V and 6 bases from J, leaving 10 bases between. The CDR3 is made up of 14 amino acids. CDR1 and CDR2 (germline): SEHNR, FQNEAQ (reference sequence). The CDR3 DNA sequence: TGTGCCAGCAGCTTAGCTCCCGCCTGGGATACGCAGTATTTT. It yields the protein CASSLAPAWDTQYF.

CDR3 sequence: CASSLGRTSSTIYF. DNA of the CDR3: TGCGCCAGCAGCTTGGGCAGGACCTCCTCCACCATATATTTT. This sequence joins TRBV5-1 and TRBJ1-3; D ambiguous. Germline CDR1 SGHRS, CDR2 YFSETQ. V was cut by 0 bases and J by 9 bases, with 13 bases left in between. The CDR3 is 14 amino acids.

A few counts support this clonotype. The chain has TRBV29-1 and TRBJ2-7; 14 bases map to TRBD2. This CDR3 region has 15 residues. Germline loops: CDR1 SQVTM, CDR2 ANQGSEA. Trimming cost V 3 bases and J 9 bases; bases outside gene matches: 10. The CDR3 DNA is TGCAGCGTTGAGACTAGCGGGAGGGCCCAGGTCGGGCAGTACTTC. The encoded protein is CSVETSGRAQVGQYF.

A few counts support this clonotype. The chain employs TRBV4-1 and TRBJ2-7; D call uncertain. Germline values: CDR1 MGHRA, CDR2 YSYEKL. With 0 bases removed from V and 3 bases from J, the gap between germline ends came to 12 bases. The CDR3 length is 15 residues. CDR3 in amino acids: CASSQDPGILYEQYF. The CDR3 DNA follows: TGCGCCAGCAGCCAAGACCCAGGAATCCTCTACGAGCAGTACTTC.

V gene TRBV27 combines with J gene TRBJ1-2; D not certain. Per germline, CDR1 MNHEY and CDR2 SMNVEV (reference sequence). Trimming took 2 bases from V and 6 from J, leaving 10 bases between them. The CDR3 contains 13 residues. CDR3 nucleotide sequence: TGTGCCAGCAGTTTACGCGAGGGAAATGGCTACACCTTC. Translated: CASSLREGNGYTF.

The chain employs TRBV6-4 and TRBJ2-1; the D is unclear. Germline assignment: CDR1 MRHNA and CDR2 SNTAGT. The CDR3 covers 15 residues. The ends were cut back, 4 bases at V and 0 bases at J, with 10 bases in the middle. CDR3 sequence: CASSVLPSSYNEQFF. For the CDR3, the DNA is TGTGCCAGCAGTGTTTTACCCAGCTCCTACAATGAGCAGTTCTTC.

This clonotype occurred many times. V gene TRBV20-1 combines with J gene TRBJ2-1, with 7 bases matching TRBD1. Germline V gene data show CDR1 as DFQATT and CDR2 as SNEGSKA (reference sequence). CDR3 length: 15 residues. The V and J ends lost 2 bases and 0 bases, in that order; junction bases with no gene match: 4. The CDR3 here is CSARSGTDSYNEQFF. DNA for the CDR3: TGCAGTGCTAGATCCGGGACAGACTCCTACAATGAGCAGTTCTTC.